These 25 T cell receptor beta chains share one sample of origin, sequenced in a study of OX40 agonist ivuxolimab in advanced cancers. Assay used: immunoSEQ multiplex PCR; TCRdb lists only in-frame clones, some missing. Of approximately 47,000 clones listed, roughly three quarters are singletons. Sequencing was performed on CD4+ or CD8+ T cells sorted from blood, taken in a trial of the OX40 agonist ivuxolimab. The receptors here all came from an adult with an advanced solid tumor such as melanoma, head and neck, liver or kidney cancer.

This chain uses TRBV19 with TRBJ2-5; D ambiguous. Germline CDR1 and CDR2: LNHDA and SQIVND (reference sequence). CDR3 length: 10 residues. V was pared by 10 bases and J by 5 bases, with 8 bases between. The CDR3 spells CATGRETQYF. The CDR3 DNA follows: TGTGCCACGGGTCGGGAGACCCAGTACTTC.

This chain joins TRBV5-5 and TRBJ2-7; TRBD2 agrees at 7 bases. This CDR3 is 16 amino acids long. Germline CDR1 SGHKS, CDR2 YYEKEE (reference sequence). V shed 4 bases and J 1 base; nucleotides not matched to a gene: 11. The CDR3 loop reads CASSTAAGDLSYEQYF. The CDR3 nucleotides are TGTGCCAGCAGCACGGCGGCGGGAGACCTATCCTACGAGCAGTACTTC.

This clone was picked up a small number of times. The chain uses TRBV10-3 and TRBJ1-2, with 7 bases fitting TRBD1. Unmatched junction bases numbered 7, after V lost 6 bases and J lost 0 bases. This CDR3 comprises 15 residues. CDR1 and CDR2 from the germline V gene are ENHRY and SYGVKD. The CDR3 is CAIRTDRATNYGYTF. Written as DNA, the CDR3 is TGTGCCATCAGGACTGACAGGGCTACTAACTATGGCTACACCTTC.

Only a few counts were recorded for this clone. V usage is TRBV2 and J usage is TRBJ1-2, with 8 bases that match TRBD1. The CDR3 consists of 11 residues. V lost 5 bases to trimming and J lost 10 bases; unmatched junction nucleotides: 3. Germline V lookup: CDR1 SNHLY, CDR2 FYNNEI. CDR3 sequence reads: CASSYQGAYTF. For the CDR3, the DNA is TGTGCCAGCAGTTACCAGGGGGCCTACACCTTC.

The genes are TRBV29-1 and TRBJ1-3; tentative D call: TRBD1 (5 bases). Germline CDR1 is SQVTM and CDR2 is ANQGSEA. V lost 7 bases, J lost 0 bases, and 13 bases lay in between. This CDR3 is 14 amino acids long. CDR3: CSAMRGTSGNTIYF. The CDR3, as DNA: TGCAGCGCAATGCGGGGGACCTCTGGAAACACCATATATTTT.

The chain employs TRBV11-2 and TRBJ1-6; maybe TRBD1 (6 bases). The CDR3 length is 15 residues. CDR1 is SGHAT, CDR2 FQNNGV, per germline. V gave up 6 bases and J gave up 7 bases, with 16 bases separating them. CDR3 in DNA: TGTGCCAGCAGTGGGACGGGGACACGAAATTCACCCCTCCACTTT. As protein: CASSGTGTRNSPLHF.

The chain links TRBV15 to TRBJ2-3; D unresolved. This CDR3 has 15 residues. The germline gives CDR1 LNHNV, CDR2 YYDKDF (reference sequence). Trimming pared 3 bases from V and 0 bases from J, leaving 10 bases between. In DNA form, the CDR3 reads TGTGCCACCAGCAGTTTCGAAGGGAGCACAGATACGCAGTATTTT. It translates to CATSSFEGSTDTQYF.

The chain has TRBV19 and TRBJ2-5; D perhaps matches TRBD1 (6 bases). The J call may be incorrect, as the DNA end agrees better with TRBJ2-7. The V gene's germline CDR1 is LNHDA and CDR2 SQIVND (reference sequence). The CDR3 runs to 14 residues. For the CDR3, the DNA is TGTGCCAGTAGCCCCCTGGCAGGGGCCTACGAGCAGTACTTC. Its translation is CASSPLAGAYEQYF.

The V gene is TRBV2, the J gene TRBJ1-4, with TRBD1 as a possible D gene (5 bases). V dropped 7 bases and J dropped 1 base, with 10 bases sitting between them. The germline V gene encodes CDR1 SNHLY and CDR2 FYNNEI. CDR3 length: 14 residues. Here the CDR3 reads CASKATVTNEKLFF. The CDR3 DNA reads TGTGCCAGCAAAGCGACAGTAACTAATGAAAAACTGTTTTTT.

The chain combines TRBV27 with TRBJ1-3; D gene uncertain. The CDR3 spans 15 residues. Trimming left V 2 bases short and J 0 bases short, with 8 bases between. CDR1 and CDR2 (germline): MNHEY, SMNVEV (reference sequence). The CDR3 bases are TGTGCCAGCAGTTTAAACGGCAACTCTGGAAACACCATATATTTT. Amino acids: CASSLNGNSGNTIYF.

Written as DNA, the CDR3 is TGTGCCAGCATGAGGGGGATCGGCTCCTATAATTCACCCCTCCACTTT. Its translation is CASMRGIGSYNSPLHF. The rearrangement links TRBV25-1 to TRBJ1-6, with a tentative D call TRBD1 (6 bases). V shed 7 bases and J shed 0 bases, with 13 bases lying between them. Per germline, CDR1 MGHDK and CDR2 SYGVNS. The CDR3 extends over 16 amino acids.

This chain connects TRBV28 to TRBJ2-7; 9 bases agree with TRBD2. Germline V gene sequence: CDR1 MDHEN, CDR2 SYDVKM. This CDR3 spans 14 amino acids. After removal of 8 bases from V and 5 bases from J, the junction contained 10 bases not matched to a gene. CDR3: CASVPVAGVHEQYF. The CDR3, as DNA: TGTGCCAGCGTCCCGGTAGCGGGAGTCCACGAGCAGTACTTC.

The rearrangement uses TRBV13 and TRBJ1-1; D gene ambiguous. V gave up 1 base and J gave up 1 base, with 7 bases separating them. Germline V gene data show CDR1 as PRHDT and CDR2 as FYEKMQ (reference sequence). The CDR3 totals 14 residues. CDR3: CASSLVGRNTEAFF. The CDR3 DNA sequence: TGTGCCAGCAGCTTAGTCGGGCGGAACACTGAAGCTTTCTTT.

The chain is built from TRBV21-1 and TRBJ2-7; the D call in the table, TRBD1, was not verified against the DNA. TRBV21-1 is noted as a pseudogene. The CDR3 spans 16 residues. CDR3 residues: CASSKLGREGPYEQYF. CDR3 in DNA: TGTGCCAGCAGCAAATTGGGCAGGGAAGGACCCTACGAGCAGTACTTC.

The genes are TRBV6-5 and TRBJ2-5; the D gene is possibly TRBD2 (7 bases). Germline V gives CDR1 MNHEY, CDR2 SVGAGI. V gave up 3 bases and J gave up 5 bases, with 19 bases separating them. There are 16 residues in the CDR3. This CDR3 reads CASSYLRTEGGETQYF. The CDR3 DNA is TGTGCCAGCAGTTATCTGAGGACAGAGGGAGGGGAGACCCAGTACTTC.

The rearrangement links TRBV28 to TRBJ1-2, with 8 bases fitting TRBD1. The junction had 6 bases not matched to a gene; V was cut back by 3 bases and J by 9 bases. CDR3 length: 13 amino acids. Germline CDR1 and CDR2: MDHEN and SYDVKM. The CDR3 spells CASSFQRTGSYTF. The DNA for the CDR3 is TGTGCCAGCAGTTTTCAACGGACAGGGAGCTACACCTTC.

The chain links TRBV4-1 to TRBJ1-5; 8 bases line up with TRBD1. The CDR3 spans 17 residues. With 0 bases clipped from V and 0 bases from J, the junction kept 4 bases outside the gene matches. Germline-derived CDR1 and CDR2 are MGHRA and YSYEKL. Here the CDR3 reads CASSQEDRDYSNQPQHF. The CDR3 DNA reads TGCGCCAGCAGCCAAGAGGACAGGGACTATAGCAATCAGCCCCAGCATTTT.

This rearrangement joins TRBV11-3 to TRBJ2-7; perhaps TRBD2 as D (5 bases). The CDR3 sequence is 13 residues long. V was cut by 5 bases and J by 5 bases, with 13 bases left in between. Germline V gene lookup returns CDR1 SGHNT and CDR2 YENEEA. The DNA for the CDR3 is TGTGCCAGCAGCACCCGTCATAGCGACGAGCAGTACTTC. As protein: CASSTRHSDEQYF.

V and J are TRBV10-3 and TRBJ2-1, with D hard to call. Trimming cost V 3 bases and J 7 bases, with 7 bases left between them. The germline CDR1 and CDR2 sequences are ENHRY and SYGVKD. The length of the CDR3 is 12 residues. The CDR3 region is CAISDFENEQFF. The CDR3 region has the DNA TGTGCCATCAGTGATTTTGAGAATGAGCAGTTCTTC.

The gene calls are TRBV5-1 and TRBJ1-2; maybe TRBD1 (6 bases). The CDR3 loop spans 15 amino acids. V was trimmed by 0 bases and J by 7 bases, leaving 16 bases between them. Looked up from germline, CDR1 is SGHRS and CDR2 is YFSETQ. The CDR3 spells CASSLGVDRRGGYTF. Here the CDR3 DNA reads TGCGCCAGCAGCTTGGGAGTGGACAGAAGAGGTGGCTACACCTTC.

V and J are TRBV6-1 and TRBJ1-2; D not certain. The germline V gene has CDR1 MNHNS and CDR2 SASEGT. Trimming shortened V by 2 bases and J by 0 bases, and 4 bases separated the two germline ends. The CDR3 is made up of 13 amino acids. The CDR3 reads CASSEYPNYGYTF. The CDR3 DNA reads TGTGCCAGCAGTGAATATCCTAACTATGGCTACACCTTC.

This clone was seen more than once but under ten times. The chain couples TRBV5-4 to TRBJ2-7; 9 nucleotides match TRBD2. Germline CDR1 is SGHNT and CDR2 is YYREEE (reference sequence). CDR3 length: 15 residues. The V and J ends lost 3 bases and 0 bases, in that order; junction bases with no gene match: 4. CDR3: CASSSTSGFSYEQYF. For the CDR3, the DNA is TGTGCCAGCAGCTCTACTAGCGGGTTCTCCTACGAGCAGTACTTC.

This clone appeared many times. CDR3 amino acids: CASSLDGYEQYF. In nucleotides, the CDR3 is TGTGCCAGCTCACTCGACGGGTACGAGCAGTACTTC. V is TRBV18 and J is TRBJ2-7, with no clear D. CDR1 KGHSH and CDR2 LQKENI come from the germline V gene. V was clipped by 4 bases and J by 4 bases, with 8 bases between them. The CDR3 is made up of 12 amino acids. Variable domain in full (rest from reference TRBV18 and TRBJ2-7): NAGVMQNPRHLVRRRGQEARLRCSPMKGHSHVYWYRQLPEEGLKFMVYLQKENIIDESGMPKERFSAEFPKEGPSILRIQQVVRGDSAAYFCASSLDGYEQYFGPGTRLTVT.

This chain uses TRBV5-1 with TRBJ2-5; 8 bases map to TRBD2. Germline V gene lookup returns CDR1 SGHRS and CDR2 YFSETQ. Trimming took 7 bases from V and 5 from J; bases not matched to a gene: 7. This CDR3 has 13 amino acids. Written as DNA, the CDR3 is TGCGCCAGCTCGGGGGGGTCCTTCGAGACCCAGTACTTC. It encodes CASSGGSFETQYF. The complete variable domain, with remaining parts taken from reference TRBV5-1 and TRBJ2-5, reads KAGVTQTPRYLIKTRGQQVTLSCSPISGHRSVSWYQQTPGQGLQFLFEYFSETQRNKGNFPGRFSGRQFSNSRSEMNVSTLELGDSALYLCASSGGSFETQYFGPGTRLLVL.

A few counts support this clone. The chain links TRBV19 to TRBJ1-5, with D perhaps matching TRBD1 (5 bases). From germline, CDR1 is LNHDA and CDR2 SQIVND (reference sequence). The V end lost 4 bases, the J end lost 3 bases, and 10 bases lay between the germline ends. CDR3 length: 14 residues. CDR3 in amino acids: CASSTEQVNQPQHF. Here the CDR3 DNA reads TGTGCCAGTAGTACGGAACAGGTCAATCAGCCCCAGCATTTT.